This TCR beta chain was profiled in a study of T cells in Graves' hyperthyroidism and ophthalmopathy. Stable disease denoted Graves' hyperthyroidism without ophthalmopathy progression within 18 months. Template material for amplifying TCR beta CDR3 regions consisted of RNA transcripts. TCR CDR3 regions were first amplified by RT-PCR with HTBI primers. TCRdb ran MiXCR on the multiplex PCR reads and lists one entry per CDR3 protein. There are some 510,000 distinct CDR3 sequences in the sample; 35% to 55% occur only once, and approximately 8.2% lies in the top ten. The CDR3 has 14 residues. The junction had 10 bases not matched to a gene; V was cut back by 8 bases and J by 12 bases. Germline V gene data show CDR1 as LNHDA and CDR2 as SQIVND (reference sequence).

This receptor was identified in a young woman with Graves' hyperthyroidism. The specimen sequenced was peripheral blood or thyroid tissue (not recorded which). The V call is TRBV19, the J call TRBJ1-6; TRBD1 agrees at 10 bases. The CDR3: CASSNTGTGEPLHF. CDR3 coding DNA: TGTGCCAGTTCCAATACCGGGACAGGGGAACCCCTCCACTTT. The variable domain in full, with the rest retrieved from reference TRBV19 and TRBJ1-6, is DGGITQSPKYLFRKEGQNVTLSCEQNLNHDAMYWYRQDPGQGLRLIYYSQIVNDFQKGDIAEGYSVSREKKESFPLTVTSAQKNPTAFYLCASSNTGTGEPLHFGNGTRLTVT.